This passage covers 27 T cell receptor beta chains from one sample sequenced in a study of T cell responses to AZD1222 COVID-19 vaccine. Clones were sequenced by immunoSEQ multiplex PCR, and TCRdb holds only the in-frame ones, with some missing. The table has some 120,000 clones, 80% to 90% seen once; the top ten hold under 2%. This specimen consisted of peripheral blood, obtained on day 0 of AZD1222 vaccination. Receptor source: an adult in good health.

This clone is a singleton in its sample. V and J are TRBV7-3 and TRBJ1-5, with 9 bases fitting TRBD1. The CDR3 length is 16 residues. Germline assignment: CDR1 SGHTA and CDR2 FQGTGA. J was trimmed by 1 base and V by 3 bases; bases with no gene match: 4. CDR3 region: CASSFTGGRSNQPQHF. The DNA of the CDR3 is TGTGCCAGCAGCTTCACAGGGGGCCGAAGCAATCAGCCCCAGCATTTT.

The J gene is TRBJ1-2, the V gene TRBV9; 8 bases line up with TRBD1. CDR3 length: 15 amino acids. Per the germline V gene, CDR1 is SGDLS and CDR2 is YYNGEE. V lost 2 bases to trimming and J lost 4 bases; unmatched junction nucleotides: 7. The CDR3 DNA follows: TGTGCCAGCAGCGTTGCAGGGGGCGAAGGCTATGGCTACACCTTC. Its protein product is CASSVAGGEGYGYTF.

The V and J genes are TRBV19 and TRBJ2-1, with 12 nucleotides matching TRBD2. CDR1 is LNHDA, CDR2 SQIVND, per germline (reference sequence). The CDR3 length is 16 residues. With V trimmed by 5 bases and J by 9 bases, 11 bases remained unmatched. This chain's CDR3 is CASSSYLAGGVVEQFF. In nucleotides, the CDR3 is TGTGCCAGTAGTTCCTATCTAGCGGGGGGGGTGGTTGAGCAGTTCTTC.

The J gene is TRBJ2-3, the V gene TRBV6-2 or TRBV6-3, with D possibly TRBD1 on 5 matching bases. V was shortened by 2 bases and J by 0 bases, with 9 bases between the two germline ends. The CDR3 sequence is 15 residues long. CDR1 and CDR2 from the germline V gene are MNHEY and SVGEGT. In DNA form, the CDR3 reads TGTGCCAGCAGTTACAGACAGATTAGCACAGATACGCAGTATTTT. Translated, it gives CASSYRQISTDTQYF.

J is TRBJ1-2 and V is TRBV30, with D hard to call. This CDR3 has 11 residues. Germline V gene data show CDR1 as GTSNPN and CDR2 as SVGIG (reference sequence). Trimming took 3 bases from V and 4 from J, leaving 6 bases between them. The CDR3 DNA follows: TGTGCCTGGAGGAATCTCTATGGCTACACCTTC. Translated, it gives CAWRNLYGYTF.

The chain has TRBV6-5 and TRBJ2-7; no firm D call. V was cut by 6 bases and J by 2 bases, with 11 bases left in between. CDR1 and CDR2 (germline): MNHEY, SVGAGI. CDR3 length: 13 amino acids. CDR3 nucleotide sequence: TGTGCCAGCAGCGCCGGGTCTACCTACGAGCAGTACTTC. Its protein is CASSAGSTYEQYF.

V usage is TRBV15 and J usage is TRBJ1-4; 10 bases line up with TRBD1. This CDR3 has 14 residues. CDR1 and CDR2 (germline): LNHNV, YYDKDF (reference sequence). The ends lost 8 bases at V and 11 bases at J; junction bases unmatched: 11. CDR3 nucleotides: TGTGCCACCCAGGAGGGGACAGGGGCGAGGAAACTGTTTTTT. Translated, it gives CATQEGTGARKLFF. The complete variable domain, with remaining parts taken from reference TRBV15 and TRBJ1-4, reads DAMVIQNPRYQVTQFGKPVTLSCSQTLNHNVMYWYQQKSSQAPKLLFHYYDKDFNNEADTPDNFQSRRPNTSFCFLDIRSPGLGDTAMYLCATQEGTGARKLFFGSGTQLSVL.

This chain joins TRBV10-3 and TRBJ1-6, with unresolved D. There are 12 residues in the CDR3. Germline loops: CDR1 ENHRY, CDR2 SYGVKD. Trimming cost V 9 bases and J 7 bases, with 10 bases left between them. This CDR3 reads CAIRRENSPLHF. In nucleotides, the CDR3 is TGTGCCATTAGACGGGAGAATTCACCCCTCCACTTT.

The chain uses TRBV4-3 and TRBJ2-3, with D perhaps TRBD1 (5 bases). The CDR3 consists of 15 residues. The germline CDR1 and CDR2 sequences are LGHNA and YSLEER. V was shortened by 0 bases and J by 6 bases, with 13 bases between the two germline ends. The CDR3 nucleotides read TGCGCCAGCAGCCAAGATTGGGGCCGTAGGGATACGCAGTATTTT. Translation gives CASSQDWGRRDTQYF.

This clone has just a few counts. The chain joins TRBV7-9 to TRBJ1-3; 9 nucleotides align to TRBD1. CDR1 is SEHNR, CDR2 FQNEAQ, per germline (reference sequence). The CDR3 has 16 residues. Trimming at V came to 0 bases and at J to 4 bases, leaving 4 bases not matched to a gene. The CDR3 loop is CASSLAGTGPGNTIYF. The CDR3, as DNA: TGTGCCAGCAGCTTAGCTGGGACAGGGCCAGGAAACACCATATATTTT.

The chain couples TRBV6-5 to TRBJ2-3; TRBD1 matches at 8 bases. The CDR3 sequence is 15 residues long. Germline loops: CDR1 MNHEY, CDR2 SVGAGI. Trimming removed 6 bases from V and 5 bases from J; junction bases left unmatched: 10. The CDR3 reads CASSSDRGLVDTQYF. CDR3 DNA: TGTGCCAGCAGCTCCGACAGGGGCTTAGTAGATACGCAGTATTTT.

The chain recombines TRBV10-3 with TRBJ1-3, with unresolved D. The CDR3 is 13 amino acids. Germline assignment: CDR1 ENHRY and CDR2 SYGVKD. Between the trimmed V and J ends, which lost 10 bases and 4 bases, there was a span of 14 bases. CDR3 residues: CATHLGSGNTIYF. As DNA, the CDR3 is TGTGCCACCCACCTGGGGAGCGGAAACACCATATATTTT.

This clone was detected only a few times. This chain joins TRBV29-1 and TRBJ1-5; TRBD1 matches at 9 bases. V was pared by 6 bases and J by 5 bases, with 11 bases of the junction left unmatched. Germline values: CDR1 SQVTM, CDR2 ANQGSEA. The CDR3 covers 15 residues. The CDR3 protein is CSVAAGTGLHQPQHF. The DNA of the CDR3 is TGCAGCGTAGCCGCCGGGACAGGGCTGCATCAGCCCCAGCATTTT.

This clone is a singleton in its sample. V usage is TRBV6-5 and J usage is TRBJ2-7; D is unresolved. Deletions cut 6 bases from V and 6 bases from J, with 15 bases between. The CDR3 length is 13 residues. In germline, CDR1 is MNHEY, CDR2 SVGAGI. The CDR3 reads CASSITKVGEQYF. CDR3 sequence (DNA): TGTGCCAGCAGCATAACGAAGGTCGGCGAGCAGTACTTC.

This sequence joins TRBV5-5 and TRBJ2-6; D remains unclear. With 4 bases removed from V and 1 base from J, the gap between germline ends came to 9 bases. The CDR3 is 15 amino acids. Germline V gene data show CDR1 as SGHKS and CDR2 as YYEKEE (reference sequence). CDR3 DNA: TGTGCCAGCAGCCCCTCACCGTCTGGGGCCAACGTCCTGACTTTC. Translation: CASSPSPSGANVLTF. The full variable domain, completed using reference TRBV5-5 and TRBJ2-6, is DAGVTQSPTHLIKTRGQQVTLRCSPISGHKSVSWYQQVLGQGPQFIFQYYEKEERGRGNFPDRFSARQFPNYSSELNVNALLLGDSALYLCASSPSPSGANVLTFGAGSRLTVL.

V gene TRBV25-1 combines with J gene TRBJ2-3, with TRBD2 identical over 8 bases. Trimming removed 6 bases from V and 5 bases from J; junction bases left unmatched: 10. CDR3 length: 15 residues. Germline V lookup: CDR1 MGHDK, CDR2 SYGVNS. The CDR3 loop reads CASSLAGGAKDTQYF. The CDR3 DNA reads TGTGCCAGCAGCCTGGCCGGGGGGGCGAAAGATACGCAGTATTTT.

The CDR3: CAITPTGDNEQFF. The CDR3 DNA reads as TGTGCCATCACCCCGACAGGAGACAATGAGCAGTTCTTC. This rearrangement joins TRBV10-3 to TRBJ2-1; a weak D match, TRBD1 (6 bases). V was trimmed by 7 bases and J by 5 bases, leaving 12 bases between them. The CDR3 totals 13 residues. Per the germline V gene, CDR1 is ENHRY and CDR2 is SYGVKD.

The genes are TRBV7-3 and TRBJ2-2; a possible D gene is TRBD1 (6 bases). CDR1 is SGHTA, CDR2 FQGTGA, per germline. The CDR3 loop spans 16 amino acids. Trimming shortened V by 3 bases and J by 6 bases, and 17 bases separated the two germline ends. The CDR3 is CASSFLRQEKAGELFF. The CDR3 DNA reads TGTGCCAGCAGCTTTCTACGACAGGAAAAAGCCGGGGAGCTGTTTTTT.

The CDR3 DNA is TGTGCCAGCAGTACAGGGGTCATGGGTCAGCCCCAGCATTTT. Translating gives CASSTGVMGQPQHF. The rearrangement joins TRBV6-2 or TRBV6-3 to TRBJ1-5; TRBD1 aligns across 7 bases. Germline V gene sequence: CDR1 MNHEY, CDR2 SVGEGT. The CDR3 sequence is 14 residues long. Losses at the gene ends were 5 bases for V and 6 bases for J; bases not matched to a gene: 7.

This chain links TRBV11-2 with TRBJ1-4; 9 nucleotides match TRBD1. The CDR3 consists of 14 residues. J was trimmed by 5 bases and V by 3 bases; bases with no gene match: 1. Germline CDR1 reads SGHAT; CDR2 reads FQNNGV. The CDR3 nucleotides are TGTGCCAGCAGCTTGGACAGGGGAAATGAAAAACTGTTTTTT. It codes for CASSLDRGNEKLFF.

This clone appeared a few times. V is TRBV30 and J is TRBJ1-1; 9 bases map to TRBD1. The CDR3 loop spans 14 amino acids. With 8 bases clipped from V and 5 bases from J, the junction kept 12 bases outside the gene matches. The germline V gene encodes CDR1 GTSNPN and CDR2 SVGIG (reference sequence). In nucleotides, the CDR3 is TGTGCCGCAGACGGGACAGGGCTTGGGACTGAAGCTTTCTTT. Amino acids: CAADGTGLGTEAFF.

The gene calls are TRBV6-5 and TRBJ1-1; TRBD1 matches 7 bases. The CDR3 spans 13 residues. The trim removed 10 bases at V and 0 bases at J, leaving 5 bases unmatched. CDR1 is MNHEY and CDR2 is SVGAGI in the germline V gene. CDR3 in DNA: TGTGCCACCCGACAGGGAATGAACACTGAAGCTTTCTTT. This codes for CATRQGMNTEAFF.

This CDR3 is CASSVEVVATSGNTIYF. The CDR3 DNA is TGTGCCAGCAGCGTAGAAGTGGTGGCTACCTCTGGAAACACCATATATTTT. V gene TRBV9 combines with J gene TRBJ1-3; D uncertain. Germline lookup yields CDR1 SGDLS and CDR2 YYNGEE. This CDR3 region has 17 residues. The V and J ends lost 0 bases and 0 bases respectively, with 13 bases between them.

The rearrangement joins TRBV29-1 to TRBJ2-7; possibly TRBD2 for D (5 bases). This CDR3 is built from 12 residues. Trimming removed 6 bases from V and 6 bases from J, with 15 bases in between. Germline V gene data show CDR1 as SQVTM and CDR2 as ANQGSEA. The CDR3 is CSVDWTWGEQYF. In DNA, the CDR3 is TGCAGCGTGGACTGGACTTGGGGCGAGCAGTACTTC.

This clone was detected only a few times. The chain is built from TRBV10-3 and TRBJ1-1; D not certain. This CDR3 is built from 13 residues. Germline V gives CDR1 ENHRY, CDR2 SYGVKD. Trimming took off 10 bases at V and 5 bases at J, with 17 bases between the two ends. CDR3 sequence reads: CATERAGGTEAFF. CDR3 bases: TGTGCCACTGAAAGGGCAGGAGGGACTGAAGCTTTCTTT.

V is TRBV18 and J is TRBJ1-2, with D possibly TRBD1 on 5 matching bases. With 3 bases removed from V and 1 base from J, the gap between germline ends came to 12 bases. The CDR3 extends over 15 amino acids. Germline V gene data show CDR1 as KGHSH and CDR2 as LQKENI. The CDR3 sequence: CASSPGLGLNYGYTF. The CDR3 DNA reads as TGTGCCAGCTCACCGGGTTTGGGACTTAACTATGGCTACACCTTC.

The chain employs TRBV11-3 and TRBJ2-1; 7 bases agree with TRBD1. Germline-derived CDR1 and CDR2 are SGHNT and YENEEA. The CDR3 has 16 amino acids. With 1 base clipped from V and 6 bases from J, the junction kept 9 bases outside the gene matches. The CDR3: CASSLGHRGSSNEQFF. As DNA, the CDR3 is TGTGCCAGCAGCTTAGGGCACAGGGGAAGCTCCAATGAGCAGTTCTTC.